The T cell receptor beta chain described here comes from a study of T cell responses to AZD1222 COVID-19 vaccine. About this clone: Its antigen is still unknown.

TCRdb's table, derived via immunoSEQ multiplex PCR, lists solely in-frame clones and lacks some. The sample has 120,000 to 150,000 clones; more than 80% are singletons. Study results and limitations: Close to half of all spike-specific TCRs reportedly target regions of the variants that are unmutated. The CD4 TCRs associated with vaccination extended across spike and predominated at 160-218 and 743-854.

The specimen was peripheral blood, collected on day 0 of MenACWY control vaccination. This receptor was identified in an adult in good health.

Written as DNA, the CDR3 is TGTGCCAGCAGTTACGGAGGGAGCCAAAACTATGGCTACACCTTC. Protein product: CASSYGGSQNYGYTF. V is TRBV6-5 and J is TRBJ1-2; no definite D call. The CDR3 length is 15 residues. CDR1 MNHEY and CDR2 SVGAGI come from the germline V gene. Trimming cost V 2 bases and J 2 bases, with 12 bases left between them.